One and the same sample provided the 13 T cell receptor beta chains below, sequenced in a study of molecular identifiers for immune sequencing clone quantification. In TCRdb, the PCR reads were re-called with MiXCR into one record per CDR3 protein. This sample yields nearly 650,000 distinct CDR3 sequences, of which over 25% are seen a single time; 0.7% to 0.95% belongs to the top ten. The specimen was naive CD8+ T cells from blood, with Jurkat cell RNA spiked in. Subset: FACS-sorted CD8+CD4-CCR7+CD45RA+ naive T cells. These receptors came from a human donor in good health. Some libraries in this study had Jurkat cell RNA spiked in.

The DNA of the CDR3 is TGCAGTGCCATCGACACCTACGCGAACACCGGGGAGCTGTTTTTT. Residues: CSAIDTYANTGELFF. The chain is built from TRBV20-1 and TRBJ2-2; D gene ambiguous. Trimming pared 6 bases from V and 0 bases from J, leaving 14 bases between. Germline V lookup: CDR1 DFQATT, CDR2 SNEGSKA (reference sequence). CDR3 length: 15 residues.

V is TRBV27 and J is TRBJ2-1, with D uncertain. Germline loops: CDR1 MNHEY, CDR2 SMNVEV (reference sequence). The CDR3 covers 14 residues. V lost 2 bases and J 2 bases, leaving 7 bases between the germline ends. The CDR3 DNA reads TGTGCCAGCAGTTTAGGGAACCCCTACAATGAGCAGTTCTTC. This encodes CASSLGNPYNEQFF.

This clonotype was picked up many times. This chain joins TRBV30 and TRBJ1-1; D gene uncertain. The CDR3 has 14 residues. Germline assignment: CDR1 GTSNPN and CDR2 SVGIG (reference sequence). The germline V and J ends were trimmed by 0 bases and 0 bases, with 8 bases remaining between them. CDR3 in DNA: TGTGCCTGGAGTGTCCTTGCGATGAACACTGAAGCTTTCTTT. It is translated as CAWSVLAMNTEAFF.

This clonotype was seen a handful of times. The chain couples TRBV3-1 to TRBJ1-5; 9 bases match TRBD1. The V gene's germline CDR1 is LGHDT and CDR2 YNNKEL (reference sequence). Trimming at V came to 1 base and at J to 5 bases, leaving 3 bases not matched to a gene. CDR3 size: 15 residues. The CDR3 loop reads CASSQGTGDYQPQHF. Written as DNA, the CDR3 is TGTGCCAGCAGCCAAGGGACAGGGGATTATCAGCCCCAGCATTTT.

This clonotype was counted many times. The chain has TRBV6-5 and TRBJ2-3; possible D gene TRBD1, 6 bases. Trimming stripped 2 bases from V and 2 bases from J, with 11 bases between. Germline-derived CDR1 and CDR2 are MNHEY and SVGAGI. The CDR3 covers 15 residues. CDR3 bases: TGTGCCAGCAGTTACATACAGGGCTCCACAGATACGCAGTATTTT. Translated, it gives CASSYIQGSTDTQYF.

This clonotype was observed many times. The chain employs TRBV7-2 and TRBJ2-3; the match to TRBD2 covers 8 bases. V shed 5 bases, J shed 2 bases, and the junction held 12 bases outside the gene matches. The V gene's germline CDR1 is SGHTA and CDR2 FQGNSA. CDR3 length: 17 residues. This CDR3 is CASSSQFIAGPTDTQYF. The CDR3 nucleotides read TGTGCCAGCAGCAGCCAATTTATAGCGGGGCCCACAGATACGCAGTATTTT.

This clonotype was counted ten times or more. The CDR3 loop reads CASSQGLKRGGSTDTQYF. As DNA, the CDR3 is TGCGCCAGCAGCCAAGGTTTGAAAAGGGGGGGAAGCACAGATACGCAGTATTTT. The chain is built from TRBV4-3 and TRBJ2-3, with D possibly matching TRBD2 (7 bases). Trimming cost V 1 base and J 0 bases, with 17 bases left between them. CDR3 length equals 18 residues. CDR1 and CDR2 from the germline V gene are LGHNA and YSLEER.

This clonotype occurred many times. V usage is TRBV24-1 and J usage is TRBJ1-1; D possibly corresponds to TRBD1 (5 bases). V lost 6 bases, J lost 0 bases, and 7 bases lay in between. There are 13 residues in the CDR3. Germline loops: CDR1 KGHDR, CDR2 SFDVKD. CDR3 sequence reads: CATSQGLNTEAFF. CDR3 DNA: TGTGCCACCAGTCAGGGTTTGAACACTGAAGCTTTCTTT.

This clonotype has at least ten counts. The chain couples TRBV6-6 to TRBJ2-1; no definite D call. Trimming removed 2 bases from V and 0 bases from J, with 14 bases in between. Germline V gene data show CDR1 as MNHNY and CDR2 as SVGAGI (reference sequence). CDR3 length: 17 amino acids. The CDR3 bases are TGTGCCAGCAGTTACCTTCAGGTTCCAAACTCCTACAATGAGCAGTTCTTC. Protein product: CASSYLQVPNSYNEQFF.

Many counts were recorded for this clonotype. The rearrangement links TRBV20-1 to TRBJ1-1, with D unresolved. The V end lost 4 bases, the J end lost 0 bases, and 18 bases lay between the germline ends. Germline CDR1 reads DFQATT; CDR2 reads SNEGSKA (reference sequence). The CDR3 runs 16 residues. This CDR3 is CSAINGRDWMNTEAFF. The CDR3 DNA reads TGCAGTGCTATTAACGGAAGGGATTGGATGAACACTGAAGCTTTCTTT.

The CDR3 is CASSQEPDPQANEKLFF. In DNA, the CDR3 is TGCGCCAGCAGCCAAGAACCCGACCCACAAGCGAATGAAAAACTGTTTTTT. The chain is built from TRBV4-3 and TRBJ1-4; D is undetermined. CDR1 LGHNA and CDR2 YSLEER come from the germline V gene. The CDR3 is 17 amino acids. The ends were cut back, 0 bases at V and 5 bases at J, with 16 bases in the middle.

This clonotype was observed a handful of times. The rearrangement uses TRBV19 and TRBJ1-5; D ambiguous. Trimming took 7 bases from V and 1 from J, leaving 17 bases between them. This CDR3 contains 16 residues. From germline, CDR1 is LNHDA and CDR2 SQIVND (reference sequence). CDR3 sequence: CASNVGSWESNQPQHF. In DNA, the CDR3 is TGTGCCAGTAACGTGGGGTCGTGGGAGAGCAATCAGCCCCAGCATTTT. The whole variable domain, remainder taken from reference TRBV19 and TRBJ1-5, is DGGITQSPKYLFRKEGQNVTLSCEQNLNHDAMYWYRQDPGQGLRLIYYSQIVNDFQKGDIAEGYSVSREKKESFPLTVTSAQKNPTAFYLCASNVGSWESNQPQHFGDGTRLSIL.

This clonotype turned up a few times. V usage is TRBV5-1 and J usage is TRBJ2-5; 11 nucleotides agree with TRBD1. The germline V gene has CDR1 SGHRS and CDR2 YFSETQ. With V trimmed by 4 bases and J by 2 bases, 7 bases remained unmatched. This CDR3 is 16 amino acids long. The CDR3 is CASSPWDRGSQETQYF. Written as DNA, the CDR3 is TGCGCCAGCAGCCCCTGGGACAGGGGGAGTCAAGAGACCCAGTACTTC.